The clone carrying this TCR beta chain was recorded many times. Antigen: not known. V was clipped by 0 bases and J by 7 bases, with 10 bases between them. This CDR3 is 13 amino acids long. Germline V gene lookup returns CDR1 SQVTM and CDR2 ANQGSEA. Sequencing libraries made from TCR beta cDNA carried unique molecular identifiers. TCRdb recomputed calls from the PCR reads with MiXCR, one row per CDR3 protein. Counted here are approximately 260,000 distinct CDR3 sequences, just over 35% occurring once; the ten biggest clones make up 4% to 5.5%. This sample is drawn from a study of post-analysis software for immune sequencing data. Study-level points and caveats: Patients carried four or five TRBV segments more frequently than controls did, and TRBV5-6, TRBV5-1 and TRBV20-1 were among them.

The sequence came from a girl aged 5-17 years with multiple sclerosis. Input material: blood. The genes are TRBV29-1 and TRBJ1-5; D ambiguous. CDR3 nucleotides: TGCAGCGTTGAAGAAAGGTTAGGGCAGCCCCAGCATTTT. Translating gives CSVEERLGQPQHF.